The 10 T cell receptor beta chains presented below share a single source sample, sequenced in a study of cytomegalovirus exposure and HLA in healthy donors. 13 Jbeta primers and 60 Vbeta primers were used for the PCR. Here immunoSEQ multiplex PCR was the method, and the copy in TCRdb shows in-frame clones only, minus some. The sample consists of 230,000 or so clones, around nine tenths of them appearing once. The sequenced material came from PBMCs. These receptors were obtained from a girl aged 2 to 10 in good health and CMV-seronegative.

In its sample, this clone was seen once. The rearrangement joins TRBV27 to TRBJ2-5; 8 positions match TRBD2. There are 15 residues in the CDR3. Germline CDR1 reads MNHEY; CDR2 reads SMNVEV (reference sequence). The J segment lost 2 bases and the V segment lost 3 bases, leaving 5 bases of the junction unmatched. CDR3 residues: CASSFRVAGQETQYF. The DNA of the CDR3 is TGTGCCAGCAGTTTTAGGGTAGCGGGACAAGAGACCCAGTACTTC.

The gene calls are TRBV5-6 and TRBJ2-2; 8 bases are a match to TRBD1. The CDR3 spans 15 residues. Germline-derived CDR1 and CDR2 are SGHDT and YYEEEE. V lost 4 bases, J lost 7 bases, and 9 bases stayed unmatched. CDR3: CASSQLTQGDGELFF. In nucleotides, the CDR3 is TGTGCCAGCAGCCAGCTTACACAGGGGGACGGGGAGCTGTTTTTT.

CDR3 in amino acids: CASSVLAGRSTDTQYF. The CDR3 bases are TGTGCCAGCAGTGTGCTAGCGGGGCGGAGCACAGATACGCAGTATTTT. The chain uses TRBV6-4 and TRBJ2-3; 9 bases are a match to TRBD2. The V gene's germline CDR1 is MRHNA and CDR2 SNTAGT. This CDR3 contains 16 residues. Trimming removed 4 bases from V and 0 bases from J; junction bases left unmatched: 5.

V gene TRBV7-2 combines with J gene TRBJ2-3; TRBD1 is a possible D gene (6 bases). The CDR3 extends over 17 amino acids. Germline lookup yields CDR1 SGHTA and CDR2 FQGNSA. Trimming left V 4 bases short and J 4 bases short, with 21 bases between. The CDR3 nucleotides are TGTGCCAGCAGCTCCCAAACAGGGATTATTCTTCCAGATACGCAGTATTTT. Encoded protein: CASSSQTGIILPDTQYF. Full variable domain (rest looked up from reference TRBV7-2 and TRBJ2-3): GAGVSQSPSNKVTEKGKDVELRCDPISGHTALYWYRQSLGQGLEFLIYFQGNSAPDKSGLPSDRFSAERTGGSVSTLTIQRTQQEDSAVYLCASSSQTGIILPDTQYFGPGTRLTVL.

The chain couples TRBV14 to TRBJ2-2; the D is unclear. This CDR3 comprises 16 residues. CDR1 and CDR2 (germline): SGHDN, FVKESK. Trimming took 4 bases from V and 3 from J, leaving 15 bases between them. The CDR3 is CASSRPFGPHTGELFF. The DNA for the CDR3 is TGTGCCAGCAGCCGGCCTTTTGGGCCCCACACCGGGGAGCTGTTTTTT. Looking up the rest from reference TRBV14 and TRBJ2-2 gives the full variable domain: EAGVTQFPSHSVIEKGQTVTLRCDPISGHDNLYWYRRVMGKEIKFLLHFVKESKQDESGMPNNRFLAERTGGTYSTLKVQPAELEDSGVYFCASSRPFGPHTGELFFGEGSRLTVL.

This clone was detected only once. The chain carries TRBV5-6 and TRBJ1-1, with D possibly matching TRBD1 (6 bases). The germline V gene has CDR1 SGHDT and CDR2 YYEEEE. CDR3 length: 12 residues. Trimming cost V 6 bases and J 5 bases, with 11 bases left between them. The CDR3 here is CASTGESTEAFF. CDR3 coding DNA: TGTGCCAGCACAGGGGAGAGTACTGAAGCTTTCTTT.

This chain uses TRBV29-1 with TRBJ2-6; 10 bases line up with TRBD2. The CDR3 spans 18 residues. Trimming removed 6 bases from V and 0 bases from J; junction bases left unmatched: 11. The germline V gene has CDR1 SQVTM and CDR2 ANQGSEA. CDR3 sequence reads: CSVKGRLAGDSGANVLTF. The CDR3 bases are TGCAGCGTGAAGGGAAGACTAGCGGGCGACTCTGGGGCCAACGTCCTGACTTTC.

This chain joins TRBV5-6 and TRBJ1-2; a possible D gene is TRBD1 (5 bases). V was cut by 7 bases and J by 4 bases, with 11 bases left in between. The CDR3 length is 12 residues. Germline V CDR1 and CDR2: SGHDT, YYEEEE. The CDR3 DNA reads TGTGCCAGCGGTGGGGGGACCTATGGCTACACCTTC. Translation gives CASGGGTYGYTF. The whole variable domain, filled in from reference TRBV5-6 and TRBJ1-2, reads DAGVTQSPTHLIKTRGQQVTLRCSPKSGHDTVSWYQQALGQGPQFIFQYYEEEERQRGNFPDRFSGHQFPNYSSELNVNALLLGDSALYLCASGGGTYGYTFGSGTRLTVV.

This clone is a singleton in its sample. The chain links TRBV6-1 to TRBJ2-7; 9 bases are a match to TRBD2. J was trimmed by 4 bases and V by 7 bases; bases with no gene match: 8. The V gene's germline CDR1 is MNHNS and CDR2 SASEGT. This CDR3 contains 14 residues. The chain's CDR3 is CASTKLAGKYEQYF. CDR3 DNA sequence: TGTGCCAGCACCAAACTAGCGGGCAAATACGAGCAGTACTTC.

This chain links TRBV7-2 with TRBJ1-1; 10 bases map to TRBD1. This CDR3 has 15 residues. The V gene's germline CDR1 is SGHTA and CDR2 FQGNSA. V lost 5 bases and J lost 1; bases outside the gene matches: 4. The CDR3 DNA is TGTGCCAGCAGCACCCGGACAGGGGGGAACACTGAAGCTTTCTTT. It is translated as CASSTRTGGNTEAFF.